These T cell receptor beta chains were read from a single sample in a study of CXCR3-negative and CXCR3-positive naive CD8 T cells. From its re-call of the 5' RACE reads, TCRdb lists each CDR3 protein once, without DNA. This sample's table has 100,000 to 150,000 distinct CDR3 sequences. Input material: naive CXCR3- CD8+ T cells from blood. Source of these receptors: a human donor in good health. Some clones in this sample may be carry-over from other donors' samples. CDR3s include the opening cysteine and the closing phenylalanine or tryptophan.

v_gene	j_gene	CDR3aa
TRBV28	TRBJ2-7	CASSLPGLREQYF
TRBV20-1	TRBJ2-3	CSARVPQVWADGTDTQYF
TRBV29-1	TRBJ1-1	CSVAGTGENTEAFF
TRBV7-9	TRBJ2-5	CASLFEAPTETQYF
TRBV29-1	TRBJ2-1	CSVYSGGSVGSYNEQFF
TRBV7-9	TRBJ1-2	CASSYSGGEKAYGYTF
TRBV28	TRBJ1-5	CASRWRGNQPQHF
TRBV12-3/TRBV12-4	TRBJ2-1	CASGTGNSYNEQFF
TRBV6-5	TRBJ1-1	CASISTWGNTEAFF
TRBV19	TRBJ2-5	CASSTGTNQETQYF
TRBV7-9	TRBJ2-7	CASSSSKDRSYEQYF
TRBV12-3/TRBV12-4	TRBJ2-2	CASSFYTGELFF
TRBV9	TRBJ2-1	CASSEPSGTGGEQFF
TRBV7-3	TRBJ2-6	CASSLIKTGANVLTF
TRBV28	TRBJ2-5	CASSRDINLRETQYF
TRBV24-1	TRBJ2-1	CATSDLPNEQFF
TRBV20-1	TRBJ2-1	CSAPGRTGFDEQFF
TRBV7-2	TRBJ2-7	CASSLRDTYYEQYF
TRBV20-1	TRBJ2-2	CSARDPGTRSITGELFF
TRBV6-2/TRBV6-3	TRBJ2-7	CASSYGVRTGGIYEQYF
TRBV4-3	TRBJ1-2	CASSRDREGEYGYTF
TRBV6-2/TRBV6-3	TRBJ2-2	CASRPRQGNTGELFF
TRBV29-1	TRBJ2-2	CSVVYGGLNTGELFF
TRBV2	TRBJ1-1	CASNRDRGKLEAFF
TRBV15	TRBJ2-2	CATSRDLGDAGELFF
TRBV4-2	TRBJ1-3	CASSTPGDSGNTIYF
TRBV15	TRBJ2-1	CATSGTGYNEQFF
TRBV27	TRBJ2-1	CASSLVGQILEQFF
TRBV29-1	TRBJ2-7	CSFAGLYYEQYF
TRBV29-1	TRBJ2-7	CSVVAGASEQYF
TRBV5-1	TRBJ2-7	CASSLDQGFYEQYF
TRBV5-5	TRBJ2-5	CASVGADQETQYF
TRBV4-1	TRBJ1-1	CASSQHERQARVGEAFF
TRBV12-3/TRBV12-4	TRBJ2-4	CASSPFAGGQYF
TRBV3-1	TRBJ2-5	CASSQEVLAGVSETQYF
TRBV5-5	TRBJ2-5	CASSSHLQETQYF
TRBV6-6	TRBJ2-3	CASSYSSGITDTQYF
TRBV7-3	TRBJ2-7	CASILTGGGAYEQYF
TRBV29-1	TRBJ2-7	CSVASWTASSYEQYF
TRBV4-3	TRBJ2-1	CASSQDPSPGLADNEQFF
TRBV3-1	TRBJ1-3	CASSHLSSGNTIYF
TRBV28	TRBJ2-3	CASSLAPDGGDFTDTQYF
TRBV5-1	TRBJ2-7	CASSSRGPTYEQYF
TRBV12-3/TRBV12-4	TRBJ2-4	CASSPSAGLSKNIQYF
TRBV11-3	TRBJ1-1	CASSLRGLASKVNTEAFF